This T cell receptor (beta chain) stems from a study of cytomegalovirus exposure and HLA in healthy donors. Trimming removed 1 base from V and 5 bases from J, with 8 bases in between. Germline values: CDR1 MDHEN, CDR2 SYDVKM. The CDR3 loop spans 13 amino acids. PCR amplification relied on 60 Vbeta primers (plus 13 Jbeta primers). Produced via immunoSEQ multiplex PCR; TCRdb's table is partial and in-frame only. The ten most abundant clones cover 2.2% of a sample with some 150,000 clones. The sample taken for sequencing was PBMCs. The receptor was derived from a woman aged 18-35 years in good health and CMV-seronegative. The chain joins TRBV28 to TRBJ1-2, with D possibly being TRBD1 (5 bases). The CDR3 protein is CASSLSGEYGYTF. CDR3 DNA: TGTGCCAGCAGTTTATCGGGGGAATATGGCTACACCTTC.